The 29 T cell receptor beta chains listed next were all sequenced from one sample in a study of T cells in localized non-small cell lung cancer. Sequencing was performed with immunoSEQ multiplex PCR; in TCRdb, only in-frame clones are kept and a portion is missing. The repertoire holds 30,000 or so clones, with roughly nine tenths as singletons. The sequenced sample was peripheral blood, obtained before any cancer treatment. The receptors derive from a woman aged 35-75 years with stage I lung adenocarcinoma.

The J gene is TRBJ1-4, the V gene TRBV19, with 7 bases lining up with TRBD1. The CDR3 runs 17 residues. CDR1 is LNHDA, CDR2 SQIVND, per germline (reference sequence). The J segment lost 6 bases and the V segment lost 7 bases, leaving 17 bases of the junction unmatched. CDR3 DNA sequence: TGTGCCAGTACCGGACATAGATTCGACAGGGAGGATGAAAAACTGTTTTTT. It translates to CASTGHRFDREDEKLFF.

This chain uses TRBV13 with TRBJ1-1, with D hard to call. The CDR3 runs to 15 residues. The germline CDR1 and CDR2 sequences are PRHDT and FYEKMQ (reference sequence). V lost 1 base to trimming and J lost 0 bases, with 9 bases between them. The CDR3 is CASSLAVGMNTEAFF. The CDR3 DNA is TGTGCCAGCAGCTTAGCTGTAGGGATGAACACTGAAGCTTTCTTT.

CDR3 residues: CASSFTENIQYF. The CDR3 DNA reads as TGTGCCAGCAGCTTCACGGAAAACATTCAGTACTTC. The V gene is TRBV11-1, the J gene TRBJ2-4; no clear D gene. The CDR3 has 12 residues. Germline CDR1 SGHAT, CDR2 FQDESV (reference sequence). The V end was cut by 3 bases, the J end by 5 bases, with 5 bases between.

The chain is built from TRBV6-5 and TRBJ1-4; D perhaps matches TRBD1 (6 bases). CDR3 length: 14 amino acids. Germline CDR1 reads MNHEY; CDR2 reads SVGAGI. Trimming shortened V by 6 bases and J by 0 bases, and 8 bases separated the two germline ends. The CDR3 DNA follows: TGTGCCAGCAGGGACAGTACAACTAATGAAAAACTGTTTTTT. Residues: CASRDSTTNEKLFF.

V gene TRBV29-1 combines with J gene TRBJ2-5, with 7 bases matching TRBD1. Trimming took 5 bases from V and 5 from J; bases not matched to a gene: 11. The CDR3 length is 14 residues. CDR1 and CDR2 from the germline V gene are SQVTM and ANQGSEA. The CDR3 coding sequence is TGCAGCGTTACCTTGACAGGGAAGGGGGAGACCCAGTACTTC. As protein: CSVTLTGKGETQYF.

The J gene is TRBJ2-7, the V gene TRBV19, with 10 bases matching TRBD2. The trim removed 3 bases at V and 3 bases at J, leaving 17 bases unmatched. CDR1 is LNHDA, CDR2 SQIVND, per germline (reference sequence). The CDR3 runs 19 residues. The CDR3 region has the DNA TGTGCCAGTAGTATCGTTGCTAGCGGGGGAGGTAACTATAACTACGAGCAGTACTTC. It specifies CASSIVASGGGNYNYEQYF. The full variable domain, its missing parts supplied by reference TRBV19 and TRBJ2-7, is DGGITQSPKYLFRKEGQNVTLSCEQNLNHDAMYWYRQDPGQGLRLIYYSQIVNDFQKGDIAEGYSVSREKKESFPLTVTSAQKNPTAFYLCASSIVASGGGNYNYEQYFGPGTRLTVT.

The chain joins TRBV7-6 to TRBJ1-1; 7 bases fit TRBD1. The CDR3 totals 16 residues. V trimming: 5 bases; J trimming: 1 base; junction bases outside the gene matches: 10. Germline CDR1 is SGHVS and CDR2 is FNYEAQ. CDR3 DNA: TGTGCCAGCAGCCATCGACAGGGCGCCCCGAACACTGAAGCTTTCTTT. This sequence encodes CASSHRQGAPNTEAFF.

The chain recombines TRBV7-9 with TRBJ2-6; 8 nucleotides agree with TRBD1. This CDR3 has 19 amino acids. Germline CDR1 is SEHNR and CDR2 is FQNEAQ (reference sequence). Trimming cost V 3 bases and J 2 bases; bases outside gene matches: 12. CDR3 loop: CASSFGQGAFRAGANVLTF. In DNA, the CDR3 is TGTGCCAGCAGCTTTGGGCAGGGGGCCTTCCGGGCTGGGGCCAACGTCCTGACTTTC.

The V call is TRBV7-8, the J call TRBJ1-6; D not certain. Trimming removed 1 base at V and 8 bases at J, with 9 bases between. The CDR3 sequence is 14 residues long. The germline V gene has CDR1 SGHVS and CDR2 FQNEAQ. The CDR3 region has the DNA TGTGCCAGCAGCTTAGGGGCGTTCGATTCACCCCTCCACTTT. It encodes CASSLGAFDSPLHF.

This chain uses TRBV5-1 with TRBJ2-3, with 11 positions matching TRBD2. Germline V gene lookup returns CDR1 SGHRS and CDR2 YFSETQ. This CDR3 has 17 residues. The V and J ends lost 0 bases and 4 bases, in that order; junction bases with no gene match: 7. CDR3 sequence (DNA): TGCGCCAGCAGCTTGGCCGGAGGACTAGCGGGCGCAGATACGCAGTATTTT. It translates to CASSLAGGLAGADTQYF. Full variable domain (missing parts from reference TRBV5-1 and TRBJ2-3): KAGVTQTPRYLIKTRGQQVTLSCSPISGHRSVSWYQQTPGQGLQFLFEYFSETQRNKGNFPGRFSGRQFSNSRSEMNVSTLELGDSALYLCASSLAGGLAGADTQYFGPGTRLTVL.

The chain joins TRBV30 to TRBJ2-3, with D unclear. The CDR3 spans 14 residues. The V gene lost 2 bases and the J gene lost 0 bases, with 9 bases spanning the gap. Germline V gene lookup returns CDR1 GTSNPN and CDR2 SVGIG (reference sequence). This chain's CDR3 is CAWSYFASTDTQYF. DNA for the CDR3: TGTGCCTGGAGTTACTTTGCTAGCACAGATACGCAGTATTTT.

The chain links TRBV7-9 to TRBJ1-1; D gene uncertain. CDR3 length: 13 residues. Trimming removed 1 base at V and 7 bases at J, with 10 bases between. Germline loops: CDR1 SEHNR, CDR2 FQNEAQ (reference sequence). CDR3 region: CASSLGSFLEAFF. In DNA, the CDR3 is TGTGCCAGCAGCTTAGGCAGTTTCCTTGAAGCTTTCTTT. Complete variable domain (other parts from reference TRBV7-9 and TRBJ1-1): DTGVSQNPRHKITKRGQNVTFRCDPISEHNRLYWYRQTLGQGPEFLTYFQNEAQLEKSRLLSDRFSAERPKGSFSTLEIQRTEQGDSAMYLCASSLGSFLEAFFGQGTRLTVV.

The chain has TRBV11-2 and TRBJ1-1, with no clear D. CDR3 size: 14 residues. CDR1 SGHAT and CDR2 FQNNGV come from the germline V gene. V was pared by 5 bases and J by 1 base, with 11 bases between. The CDR3 sequence is CASSPLIPNTEAFF. The CDR3 DNA follows: TGTGCCAGCAGCCCCCTAATTCCGAACACTGAAGCTTTCTTT.

The chain is built from TRBV6-5 and TRBJ1-6, with D possibly matching TRBD1 (6 bases). Germline V gene lookup returns CDR1 MNHEY and CDR2 SVGAGI. CDR3 size: 13 residues. V was shortened by 6 bases and J by 12 bases, with 15 bases between the two germline ends. This chain's CDR3 is CASRPRGTRPLHF. CDR3 sequence (DNA): TGTGCCAGCAGGCCTCGGGGGACAAGACCCCTCCACTTT.

The chain has TRBV7-6 and TRBJ2-3, with a possible D match to TRBD2 (5 bases). Trimming cost V 5 bases and J 6 bases, with 15 bases left between them. The CDR3 consists of 14 residues. The V gene's germline CDR1 is SGHVS and CDR2 FNYEAQ. The CDR3 loop reads CASSPGLLGDTQYF. The CDR3, as DNA: TGTGCCAGCAGCCCCGGACTGCTCGGGGATACGCAGTATTTT.

The chain joins TRBV9 to TRBJ2-1; D not certain. CDR1 SGDLS and CDR2 YYNGEE come from the germline V gene. This CDR3 has 13 residues. V was shortened by 2 bases and J by 2 bases, with 5 bases between the two germline ends. The CDR3 coding sequence is TGTGCCAGCAGCGTCGGAGCCTACAATGAGCAGTTCTTC. Its translation is CASSVGAYNEQFF.

This chain joins TRBV6-6 and TRBJ1-5; D is unclear. Germline CDR1 MNHNY, CDR2 SVGAGI (reference sequence). With 7 bases removed from V and 0 bases from J, the gap between germline ends came to 10 bases. The CDR3 runs to 14 residues. In nucleotides, the CDR3 is TGTGCCAGCACCTTACGGGATAGCAATCAGCCCCAGCATTTT. This gives the protein CASTLRDSNQPQHF.

The chain is built from TRBV10-3 and TRBJ1-2; no definite D call. The CDR3 has 13 amino acids. Germline loops: CDR1 ENHRY, CDR2 SYGVKD. The germline V and J ends were trimmed by 0 bases and 6 bases, with 8 bases remaining between them. CDR3 DNA sequence: TGTGCCATCAGTGAGTCTGTAAGGGATGGCTACACCTTC. This translates into CAISESVRDGYTF.

CDR3 in DNA: TGTGCCAGCAGCCAGGGGCCCGGCGGACTGGACCTTTATGGCTACACCTTC. Translating gives CASSQGPGGLDLYGYTF. The chain uses TRBV7-2 and TRBJ1-2, with D perhaps matching TRBD1 (6 bases). Trimming took off 5 bases at V and 5 bases at J, with 24 bases between the two ends. The germline V gene has CDR1 SGHTA and CDR2 FQGNSA. The CDR3 is 17 residues long.

This clone appeared once. The chain recombines TRBV28 with TRBJ1-5; 8 bases match TRBD1. Germline trimming cut 6 bases from V and 7 bases from J; bases unmatched to any gene: 5. The CDR3 has 13 residues. The V gene's germline CDR1 is MDHEN and CDR2 SYDVKM. In DNA, the CDR3 is TGTGCCAGCAGGGGACAGGTGGGGCAGCCCCAGCATTTT. This gives the protein CASRGQVGQPQHF.

V and J are TRBV28 and TRBJ2-5; TRBD1 agrees at 10 bases. Germline loops: CDR1 MDHEN, CDR2 SYDVKM. CDR3 size: 15 residues. The trim removed 2 bases at V and 2 bases at J, leaving 2 bases unmatched. CDR3 region: CASSLGTGAQETQYF. The CDR3 coding sequence is TGTGCCAGCAGTTTAGGGACAGGGGCGCAAGAGACCCAGTACTTC.

This sequence joins TRBV10-2 and TRBJ2-5; possible D gene TRBD1, 5 bases. Germline V gene lookup returns CDR1 WSHSY and CDR2 SAAADI. The CDR3 runs 15 residues. With 2 bases removed from V and 5 bases from J, the gap between germline ends came to 15 bases. The CDR3 DNA sequence: TGCGCCAGCAGTGAGGGTTCAGGGTCCGGGGAGACCCAGTACTTC. Translation gives CASSEGSGSGETQYF.

V and J are TRBV21-1 and TRBJ2-7; TRBD2 is taken as the D call from the table, unchecked against the DNA. TRBV21-1 counts as a pseudogene. This CDR3 has 16 residues. In nucleotides, the CDR3 is TGTGCCAGCAGCGAAACTAGCGGGACGAGCTCCTACGAGCAGTACTTC. Its translation: CASSETSGTSSYEQYF.

The chain has TRBV5-1 and TRBJ2-3, with 11 positions matching TRBD2. Looked up from germline, CDR1 is SGHRS and CDR2 is YFSETQ. The CDR3 sequence is 17 residues long. V dropped 5 bases and J dropped 3; count of bases not matched to a gene: 11. The CDR3 is CASRVFSSGGRTDTQYF. CDR3 nucleotide sequence: TGCGCCAGCAGGGTTTTTTCTAGCGGGGGGAGGACAGATACGCAGTATTTT.

The rearrangement uses TRBV27 and TRBJ2-7; a possible D gene is TRBD1 (7 bases). This CDR3 region has 13 residues. From germline, CDR1 is MNHEY and CDR2 SMNVEV (reference sequence). The ends were cut back, 6 bases at V and 1 base at J, with 10 bases in the middle. CDR3 DNA: TGTGCCAGCAGCGGGGGACAGTCCTACGAGCAGTACTTC. This sequence encodes CASSGGQSYEQYF.

The J gene is TRBJ2-4, the V gene TRBV11-2, with 14 bases identical to TRBD2. With V trimmed by 1 base and J by 12 bases, 2 bases remained unmatched. The CDR3 contains 14 residues. Per germline, CDR1 SGHAT and CDR2 FQNNGV. CDR3 bases: TGTGCCAGCAGCTTAGTGGGACTAGCGGGGGATCAGTACTTC. The encoded protein is CASSLVGLAGDQYF.

The chain recombines TRBV19 with TRBJ2-2; D may be TRBD1 or TRBD2 (5 bases each). The V gene lost 5 bases and the J gene lost 2 bases, with 6 bases spanning the gap. The length of the CDR3 is 13 residues. Per the germline V gene, CDR1 is LNHDA and CDR2 is SQIVND (reference sequence). The CDR3 loop reads CASSRDNTGELFF. The CDR3 bases are TGTGCCAGTAGTCGGGACAACACCGGGGAGCTGTTTTTT.

This chain connects TRBV7-9 to TRBJ2-5; 7 nucleotides align to TRBD1. V lost 0 bases, J lost 4 bases, and 5 bases stayed unmatched. Germline V gene lookup returns CDR1 SEHNR and CDR2 FQNEAQ (reference sequence). The CDR3 is 15 amino acids. The CDR3 spells CASSLAQGVGETQYF. CDR3 bases: TGTGCCAGCAGCTTAGCCCAGGGGGTTGGAGAGACCCAGTACTTC.

The J gene is TRBJ2-7, the V gene TRBV27, with unresolved D. This CDR3 has 15 amino acids. V was clipped by 5 bases and J by 0 bases, with 14 bases between them. Germline CDR1 and CDR2: MNHEY and SMNVEV (reference sequence). CDR3 region: CASSVRLMDSYEQYF. The CDR3 DNA reads TGTGCCAGCAGTGTTCGACTGATGGACTCCTACGAGCAGTACTTC.